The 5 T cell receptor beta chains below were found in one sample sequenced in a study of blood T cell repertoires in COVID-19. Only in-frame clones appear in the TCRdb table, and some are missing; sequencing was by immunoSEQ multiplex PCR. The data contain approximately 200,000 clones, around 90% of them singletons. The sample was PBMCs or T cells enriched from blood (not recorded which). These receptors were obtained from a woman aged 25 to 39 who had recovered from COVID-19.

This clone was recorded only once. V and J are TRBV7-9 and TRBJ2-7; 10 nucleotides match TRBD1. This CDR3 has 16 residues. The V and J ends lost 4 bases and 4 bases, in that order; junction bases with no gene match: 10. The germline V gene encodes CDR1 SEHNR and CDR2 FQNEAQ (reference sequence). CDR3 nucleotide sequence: TGTGCCAGCAGCTCCATCCCGGGACAGGGGAGGTACGAGCAGTACTTC. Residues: CASSSIPGQGRYEQYF.

CDR3 DNA: TGTGCCAGCAGCTTTGGGGGGGCTTCCTACAATGAGCAGTTCTTC. Translated: CASSFGGASYNEQFF. V gene TRBV7-8 combines with J gene TRBJ2-1; possible D gene TRBD2, 7 bases. V was shortened by 3 bases and J by 1 base, with 10 bases between the two germline ends. This CDR3 has 15 amino acids. CDR1 is SGHVS and CDR2 is FQNEAQ in the germline V gene.

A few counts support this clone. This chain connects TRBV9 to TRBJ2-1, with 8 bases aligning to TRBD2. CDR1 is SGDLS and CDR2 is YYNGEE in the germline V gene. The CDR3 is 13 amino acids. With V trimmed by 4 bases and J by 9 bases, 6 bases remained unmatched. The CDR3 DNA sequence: TGTGCCAGCAGCCCCAGCGGGGGCCCTGAGCAGTTCTTC. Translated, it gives CASSPSGGPEQFF.

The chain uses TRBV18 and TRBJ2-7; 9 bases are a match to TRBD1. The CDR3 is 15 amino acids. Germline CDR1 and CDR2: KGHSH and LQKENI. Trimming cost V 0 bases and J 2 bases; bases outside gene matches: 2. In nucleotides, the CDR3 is TGTGCCAGCTCACCACCGACAGGGGGTACCTACGAGCAGTACTTC. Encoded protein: CASSPPTGGTYEQYF.

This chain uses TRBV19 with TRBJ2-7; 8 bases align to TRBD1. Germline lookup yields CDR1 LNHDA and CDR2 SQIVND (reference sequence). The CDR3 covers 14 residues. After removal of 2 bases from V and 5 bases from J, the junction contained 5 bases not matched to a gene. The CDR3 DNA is TGTGCCAGTAGTATACAGGGGGCGAACGACGAGCAGTACTTC. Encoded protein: CASSIQGANDEQYF.